The TCR beta chain under discussion was sequenced for a study of blood T cell repertoires in COVID-19. Assay: immunoSEQ multiplex PCR; the TCRdb copy retains only in-frame clones and omits some. The sample carries roughly 40,000 clones, around 94% recorded once. The V gene's germline CDR1 is MNHNY and CDR2 SVGAGI (reference sequence). The J segment lost 2 bases and the V segment lost 6 bases, leaving 3 bases of the junction unmatched. This CDR3 contains 14 residues. The source of this sequence is a man between 45 and 60 years old with active COVID-19. The source material was peripheral blood. The chain combines TRBV6-6 with TRBJ2-7, with 11 nucleotides matching TRBD2. CDR3 coding DNA: TGTGCCAGCAGGGGACTAGCGGCCCCCTACGAGCAGTACTTC. Its protein is CASRGLAAPYEQYF.